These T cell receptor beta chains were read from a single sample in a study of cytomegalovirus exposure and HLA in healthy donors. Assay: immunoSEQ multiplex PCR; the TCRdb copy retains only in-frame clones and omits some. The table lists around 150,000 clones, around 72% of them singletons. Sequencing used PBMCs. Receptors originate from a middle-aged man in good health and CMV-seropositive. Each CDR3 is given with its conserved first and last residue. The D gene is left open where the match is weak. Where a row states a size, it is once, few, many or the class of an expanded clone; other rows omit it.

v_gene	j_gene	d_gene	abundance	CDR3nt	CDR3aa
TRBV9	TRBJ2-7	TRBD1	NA	TGTGCCAGCCGAGGGCCCCGGGACAGGGTCGACGAGCAGTACTTC	CASRGPRDRVDEQYF
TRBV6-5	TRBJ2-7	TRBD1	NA	TGTGCCAGCAGGACTGGACAGGGGGGCTACGAGCAGTACTTC	CASRTGQGGYEQYF
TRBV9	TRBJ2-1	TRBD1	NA	TGTGCCAGCAGCGTAAGAGGGGGCGGGCAAAGTGAGCAGTTCTTC	CASSVRGGGQSEQFF
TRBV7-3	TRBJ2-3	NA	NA	TGTGCCAGCAGCTTATACGGGGATACGCAGTATTTT	CASSLYGDTQYF
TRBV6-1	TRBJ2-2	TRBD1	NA	TGTGCCAGCAGGGGACAGAGGCTTAGCACCGGGGAGCTGTTTTTT	CASRGQRLSTGELFF
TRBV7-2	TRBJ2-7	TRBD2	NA	TGTGCCAGCAGCATCCTTAGCGGGGGGGCCACATCCGAGCAGTACTTC	CASSILSGGATSEQYF
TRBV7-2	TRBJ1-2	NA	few	TGTGCCAGCAGCTTAACGCAGGGGACCGGGGGGTATGGCTACACCTTC	CASSLTQGTGGYGYTF
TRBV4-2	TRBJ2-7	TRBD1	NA	TGTGCCAGCAGTCTAGGGGCCCTACGGGACAGGTCCCGGTTCGAGCAGTACTTC	CASSLGALRDRSRFEQYF
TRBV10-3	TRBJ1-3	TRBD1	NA	TGTGCCATCAGTGAGAGAACCCAGGGGGACACCATATATTTT	CAISERTQGDTIYF
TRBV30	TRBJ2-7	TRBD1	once	TGTGCCTGGAGTCCTACAGGGGGCGCGAGGAGCTCCTACGAGCAGTACTTC	CAWSPTGGARSSYEQYF
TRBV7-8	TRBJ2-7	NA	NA	TGTGCCAGCAGCTTAGGGTCAGGGGCCTACGAGCAGTACTTC	CASSLGSGAYEQYF
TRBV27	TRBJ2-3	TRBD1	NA	TGTGCCAGCAGTTTATGGGGACAGGGGACAGATACGCAGTATTTT	CASSLWGQGTDTQYF
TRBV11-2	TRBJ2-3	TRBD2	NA	TGTGCCAGCAGCTCCCGACTAGCGGGAGCCACAGATACGCAGTATTTT	CASSSRLAGATDTQYF
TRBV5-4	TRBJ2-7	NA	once	TGTGCCAGCAGCCCGCCAGGGGTTGTGGGCCTCTACGAGCAGTACTTC	CASSPPGVVGLYEQYF
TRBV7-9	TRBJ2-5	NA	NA	TGTGCCAGCAGCTTAGCGGGGAGGGGGTCGGCCCAGTACTTC	CASSLAGRGSAQYF
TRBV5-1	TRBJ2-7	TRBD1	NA	TGCGCCAGCAGCCCGGGGACAGGGAGGGACAACGAGCAGTACTTC	CASSPGTGRDNEQYF
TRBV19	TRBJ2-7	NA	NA	TGTGCCAGTAGAGACTATTACTCCTACGAGCAGTACTTC	CASRDYYSYEQYF
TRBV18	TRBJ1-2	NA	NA	TGTGCCAGCTCACCACTGCAGGAGGTTAACTATGGCTACACCTTC	CASSPLQEVNYGYTF
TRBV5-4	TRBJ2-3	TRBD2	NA	TGTGCCAGCAGCAACCCTAGCGGGGGGCCAGATACGCAGTATTTT	CASSNPSGGPDTQYF
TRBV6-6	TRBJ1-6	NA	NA	TGTGCCAGCAGTTCGGCGGGTTGGAGACCCCTCCACTTT	CASSSAGWRPLHF
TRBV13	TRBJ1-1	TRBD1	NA	TGTGCCAGCAGCTTAGAACAGGGGGCGTTCACTGAAGCTTTCTTT	CASSLEQGAFTEAFF
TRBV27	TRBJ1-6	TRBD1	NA	TGTGCCAGCAGTTTAGGATCAAGGCAGGGGGATTCACCCCTCCACTTT	CASSLGSRQGDSPLHF